These 4 T cell receptor beta chains share one sample of origin, sequenced in a study of blood T cell repertoires in COVID-19. Clones were sequenced by immunoSEQ multiplex PCR, and TCRdb holds only the in-frame ones, with some missing. The profile shows 300,000 to 400,000 clones, about 88% of them singletons. The material sequenced was PBMCs or T cells enriched from blood (not recorded which). These receptors were obtained from a man between 60 and 75 years old who had recovered from COVID-19.

This clone was seen a single time. The chain joins TRBV7-8 to TRBJ1-5; 8 nucleotides line up with TRBD1. Per the germline V gene, CDR1 is SGHVS and CDR2 is FQNEAQ. The CDR3 contains 17 residues. V lost 5 bases and J lost 1; bases outside the gene matches: 10. The CDR3: CASSPYQGARSNQPQHF. The CDR3 nucleotides read TGTGCCAGCAGCCCATACCAGGGGGCGCGGAGCAATCAGCCCCAGCATTTT.

The rearrangement links TRBV7-9 to TRBJ1-2; TRBD1 matches 8 bases. Germline V CDR1 and CDR2: SEHNR, FQNEAQ (reference sequence). This CDR3 is 15 amino acids long. The V and J ends lost 5 bases and 4 bases, in that order; junction bases with no gene match: 9. The CDR3 sequence: CASSPPGQGAYGYTF. The CDR3 region has the DNA TGTGCCAGCAGCCCCCCTGGACAGGGTGCCTATGGCTACACCTTC.

The V and J genes are TRBV7-9 and TRBJ1-2, with TRBD1 matching over 8 bases. CDR3 length equals 16 residues. Germline assignment: CDR1 SEHNR and CDR2 FQNEAQ (reference sequence). V dropped 1 base and J dropped 4; count of bases not matched to a gene: 8. CDR3 in DNA: TGTGCCAGCAGCTTAGGGACAGGGTTGGGTTCCTATGGCTACACCTTC. It is translated as CASSLGTGLGSYGYTF.

The chain is built from TRBV14 and TRBJ2-1; the match to TRBD1 covers 8 bases. The CDR3 sequence is 15 residues long. Per germline, CDR1 SGHDN and CDR2 FVKESK. V gave up 4 bases and J gave up 8 bases; unmatched junction bases: 10. CDR3 residues: CASSLSWTGFDEQFF. The CDR3 coding sequence is TGTGCCAGCAGCCTTTCCTGGACAGGGTTTGATGAGCAGTTCTTC.